This is a list of T cell receptor beta chains from one sample in a study of T cells after yellow fever vaccination. Each CDR3 protein gets one entry after TCRdb re-called the 5' RACE reads with MiXCR. Here the sample spans approximately 550,000 distinct CDR3 sequences, 19% being singletons. The material sequenced was PBMCs, taken 15 days after the yellow fever booster vaccination. These TCRs come from a man younger than 40 who received the YFV17D yellow fever vaccine. CDR3s include the opening cysteine and the closing phenylalanine or tryptophan. Fields, in order: clone size, V gene, D gene, J gene, CDR3 DNA, CDR3 protein. D genes are given only for firm matches. Clone size is shown for a subset of rows, as once, few, many or a class of expanded clone.

few,TRBV28,.,TRBJ1-5,TGTGCCAGCATTGGCAGCAATCAGCCCCAGCATTTT,CASIGSNQPQHF
few,TRBV28,.,TRBJ2-1,TGTGCCAGCAGTTTACAGGGGTTCGGGGGGCCTCTCAATGAGCAGTTCTTC,CASSLQGFGGPLNEQFF
few,TRBV7-9,TRBD1,TRBJ2-5,TGTGCCAGCAGAATTGCACAGGGGCAAGAGACCCAGTACTTC,CASRIAQGQETQYF
few,TRBV6-1,.,TRBJ2-5,TGTGCCAGCAGTCAGACAGCTTACCAAGAGACCCAGTACTTC,CASSQTAYQETQYF
few,TRBV20-1,TRBD2,TRBJ2-3,TGCAGTGTCCCTAGCGGGAAGAGCACAGATACGCAGTATTTT,CSVPSGKSTDTQYF
few,TRBV28,.,TRBJ1-1,TGTGCCAGCAGTTTATCGCGGTTACACACTGAAGCTTTCTTT,CASSLSRLHTEAFF
many,TRBV6-5,.,TRBJ2-2,TGTGCCAGCAGGTCGGGAGGGGAGCTGTTTTTT,CASRSGGELFF
few,TRBV4-2,.,TRBJ1-1,TGTGCCAGCAGCCACCTTGGAGAGAAAGATGAAGCTTTCTTT,CASSHLGEKDEAFF
.,TRBV20-1,.,TRBJ1-1,TGCAGTGCTAGAGATGGGGTCGGGGTTTTCTTT,CSARDGVGVFF
many,TRBV2,.,TRBJ1-1,TGTGCCAGCAGGGCCCCGACGGGCCACACTGAAGCTTTCTTT,CASRAPTGHTEAFF
few,TRBV6-6,.,TRBJ1-1,TGTGCCAGCAGTTACGGTGAAACTGAAGCTTTCTTT,CASSYGETEAFF
many,TRBV4-3,TRBD2,TRBJ2-3,TGCGCCAGCAGCCGGGAAGCGGGAGGGTTCACAGATACGCAGTATTTT,CASSREAGGFTDTQYF
.,TRBV4-3,TRBD1,TRBJ2-6,TGCGCCAGCAGCCGAAGTTCCGGGACAGGGATGGCTGGGGCCAACGTCCTGACTTTC,CASSRSSGTGMAGANVLTF
.,TRBV3-1,.,TRBJ2-1,TGTGCCAGCATAGGCCGGGCAGGGAGGAATGAGCAGTTCTTC,CASIGRAGRNEQFF
.,TRBV3-1,TRBD2,TRBJ2-3,TGTGCCAGCAGCCACCGGGGGCTAGCGGGAGGGAGAAGCACAGATACGCAGTATTTT,CASSHRGLAGGRSTDTQYF
.,TRBV7-2,TRBD1,TRBJ2-3,TGTGCCAGCAGCTCGGACAGGCGAGATACGCAGTATTTT,CASSSDRRDTQYF
.,TRBV25-1,.,TRBJ2-7,TGTGCCACCGGACGGCCGAGCTCCTACGAGCAGTACTTC,CATGRPSSYEQYF
few,TRBV7-9,.,TRBJ2-6,TGTGCCAGCAGTACTTCAGGGGCTGGGGCCAACGTCCTGACTTTC,CASSTSGAGANVLTF
few,TRBV25-1,.,TRBJ2-1,TGTGCCAGCAGTGGTTTGGCCTTCGGTGAGCAGTTCTTC,CASSGLAFGEQFF
few,TRBV5-1,TRBD2,TRBJ2-1,TGCGCCAGCAGCCCCATCCCGGGACTAGCGGGAGGAGGGAATGAGCAGTTCTTC,CASSPIPGLAGGGNEQFF
few,TRBV20-1,.,TRBJ2-6,TGCAGTGCGGTTGGAGGGGATGGGGCCAACGTCCTGACTTTC,CSAVGGDGANVLTF
.,TRBV6-1,TRBD2,TRBJ2-3,TGTGCCAGCGGGGAGCGGGAGGGGACAGATACGCAGTATTTT,CASGEREGTDTQYF
few,TRBV7-6,.,TRBJ1-6,TGTGCCAGCAGCGTAGGGGACTCCTATAATTCACCCCTCCACTTT,CASSVGDSYNSPLHF
.,TRBV6-2/TRBV6-3,.,TRBJ2-1,TGTGCCAGCAGCCGACTAGTCAACAATGAGCAGTTCTTC,CASSRLVNNEQFF
.,TRBV20-1,TRBD1,TRBJ2-1,TGCAGTGCTAGAGAAGTCCGACAGGGTAGGCAGTTCTTC,CSAREVRQGRQFF
few,TRBV18,TRBD2,TRBJ2-5,TGTGCCAGCTCACCGGGACTAGCGTGGACCCAGTACTTC,CASSPGLAWTQYF
few,TRBV6-1,.,TRBJ2-7,TGTGCCAGCAGTGAAGTCCAGGGCTACGAGCAGTACTTC,CASSEVQGYEQYF
.,TRBV6-1,TRBD1,TRBJ1-4,TGTGCCAGTTCGACAGGGGGCTATGAAAAACTGTTTTTT,CASSTGGYEKLFF
.,TRBV5-1,.,TRBJ1-6,TGCGCCAGCAGCCTACGGACCGAGGGGGGTTCACCCCTCCACTTT,CASSLRTEGGSPLHF
few,TRBV9,.,TRBJ1-3,TGTGCCAGCAGCAGAACCGGGACACCGGGCACCATATATTTT,CASSRTGTPGTIYF
.,TRBV29-1,.,TRBJ2-7,TGCAGCGTTGAACGAACGGGACACCAGTACTTC,CSVERTGHQYF
.,TRBV20-1,TRBD1,TRBJ2-5,TGCAGTGCTAGTAGGGGGCGCGGGACCCAGTACTTC,CSASRGRGTQYF
.,TRBV30,.,TRBJ2-3,TGTGCCTGGAGTGTATTGTCAGATACGCAGTATTTT,CAWSVLSDTQYF
.,TRBV5-1,.,TRBJ2-3,TGCGCCAGCAGCTCCGGACCGTCTCCAGATACGCAGTATTTT,CASSSGPSPDTQYF
.,TRBV29-1,.,TRBJ2-3,TGCAGCGACTCCTCCGTGGGTACGCAGTATTTT,CSDSSVGTQYF
.,TRBV12-3/TRBV12-4,TRBD1,TRBJ2-1,TGTGCCAGCAGTCCTAGGGACAGATACAATGAGCAGTTCTTC,CASSPRDRYNEQFF
few,TRBV7-2,.,TRBJ1-3,TGTGCCAGCAGCCCGGTCGGGGGAAACACCATATATTTT,CASSPVGGNTIYF